This TCR beta chain emerged from a study of Ad26.COV2.S vaccination and SARS-CoV-2 variants. Across the whole study: Doses of Ad26.COV2.S were injected into muscle once or twice, 56 days apart. Study findings and constraints: With respect to non-spike TCR breadth, vaccine and placebo recipients were similar. Substantial breadth in spike-specific CD8+ and CD4+ T cell responses was reportedly seen after vaccination.

Comment on this clone: Antigen unknown.

Described treatment: around 19 received Ad26.COV2.S at low or high dose, single or two shots; roughly five received placebo; per-sample allocation not given. The samples date from day 63 after the first vaccine or placebo injection. This table comes from immunoSEQ multiplex PCR, and its TCRdb copy is limited to in-frame clones, with some not included. The repertoire holds around 300,000 clones, roughly nine tenths seen once, with 4.5% to 7% in the top ten. Per the germline V gene, CDR1 is SGHTA and CDR2 is FQGNSA. The V gene end was trimmed by 5 bases and the J gene end by 3 bases; junction bases not matched to a gene: 12. This CDR3 contains 17 residues.

The material sequenced was peripheral blood, taken in a trial of Ad26.COV2.S vaccine versus placebo. The rearrangement joins TRBV7-2 to TRBJ2-2; TRBD2 aligns across 7 bases. This TCR was recovered from a person aged 18-60 years who received the Ad26.COV2.S COVID-19 vaccine or a placebo. The CDR3 DNA reads as TGTGCCAGCAGCAAAAAGTGGCGGGGGTACGACACCGGGGAGCTGTTTTTT. It yields the protein CASSKKWRGYDTGELFF.